The 18 T cell receptor beta chains below were found in one sample sequenced in a study of blood T cell repertoires in COVID-19. Generated by immunoSEQ multiplex PCR, the TCRdb table keeps only in-frame clones and is missing some. The sample has about 53,000 clones, 80% to 90% seen once. The sample consisted of peripheral blood. These receptors were collected from a man at least 80 years old with acute or convalescent COVID-19.

This chain joins TRBV19 and TRBJ2-2; tentatively, D is TRBD1 (7 bases). The CDR3 runs 13 residues. Germline V gene lookup returns CDR1 LNHDA and CDR2 SQIVND (reference sequence). V lost 7 bases and J lost 6, with 12 bases in between. The CDR3 DNA reads as TGTGCCAGTAACGGCAGGGGGGCCGGGGAGCTGTTTTTT. Amino acids: CASNGRGAGELFF.

DNA for the CDR3: TGTGCCAGCAGCTTAGTGGGACAGGGGTCCTACAATGAGCAGTTCTTC. This sequence encodes CASSLVGQGSYNEQFF. V and J are TRBV7-9 and TRBJ2-1; 10 bases match TRBD1. Germline V CDR1 and CDR2: SEHNR, FQNEAQ (reference sequence). The CDR3 extends over 16 amino acids. Trimming took 1 base from V and 1 from J; bases not matched to a gene: 1.

This clone was observed at least ten times. This chain uses TRBV23-1 with TRBJ1-5; TRBD1 is a possible D gene (5 bases). TRBV23-1 is labeled an ORF, and its function is uncertain. V dropped 2 bases and J dropped 5 bases, with 13 bases sitting between them. The CDR3 is 15 amino acids. CDR3 sequence (DNA): TGCGCCAGCAGTCAAGTAGCAGGGTGCGATCAGCCCCAGCATTTT. Protein: CASSQVAGCDQPQHF.

CDR3 nucleotide sequence: TGTGCCATCAGTAGACAGGGTAACACCGGGGAGCTGTTTTTT. It yields the protein CAISRQGNTGELFF. The chain uses TRBV10-3 and TRBJ2-2, with TRBD1 matching over 7 bases. The CDR3 loop spans 14 amino acids. With V trimmed by 5 bases and J by 2 bases, 2 bases remained unmatched. Germline lookup yields CDR1 ENHRY and CDR2 SYGVKD.

The rearrangement uses TRBV3-1 (or the pseudogene TRBV3-2) and TRBJ2-7, with D perhaps TRBD2 (6 bases). This CDR3 spans 11 amino acids. V lost 8 bases, J lost 6 bases, and 11 bases lay in between. Per germline, CDR1 LGHDT and CDR2 YNNKEL (reference sequence). The chain's CDR3 is CASRRGGEQYF. Here the CDR3 DNA reads TGTGCCAGCCGACGGGGAGGCGAGCAGTACTTC.

The rearrangement links TRBV11-2 to TRBJ1-2; D gene uncertain. Per germline, CDR1 SGHAT and CDR2 FQNNGV. V was trimmed by 1 base and J by 4 bases, leaving 10 bases between them. The CDR3 consists of 14 residues. In DNA, the CDR3 is TGTGCCAGCAGCTTAGGGGTGACTGGCTATGGCTACACCTTC. Its translation is CASSLGVTGYGYTF.

V and J are TRBV3-1 (or the pseudogene TRBV3-2) and TRBJ1-1; maybe TRBD1 (5 bases). Germline-derived CDR1 and CDR2 are LGHDT and YNNKEL (reference sequence). The CDR3 runs 15 residues. The V end was cut by 3 bases, the J end by 0 bases, with 11 bases between. CDR3 DNA sequence: TGTGCCAGCAGCCACAACGACAGAATGAACACTGAAGCTTTCTTT. It encodes CASSHNDRMNTEAFF.

This clone was recorded once. The rearrangement links TRBV6-5 to TRBJ1-2, with D hard to call. The V gene's germline CDR1 is MNHEY and CDR2 SVGAGI. The CDR3 runs 13 residues. V was clipped by 4 bases and J by 3 bases, with 9 bases between them. In nucleotides, the CDR3 is TGTGCCAGCAGTTCCCCCCCTGACTATGGCTACACCTTC. Translating it yields CASSSPPDYGYTF.

The rearrangement uses TRBV6-6 and TRBJ2-5; tentatively, D is TRBD1 (5 bases). The germline V gene has CDR1 MNHNY and CDR2 SVGAGI (reference sequence). This CDR3 is built from 15 residues. V was pared by 6 bases and J by 2 bases, with 16 bases between. This CDR3 is CASRYDEAGQETQYF. The CDR3 DNA is TGTGCCAGCAGATACGACGAGGCAGGGCAAGAGACCCAGTACTTC.

This clone was seen once. The chain joins TRBV12-3 or TRBV12-4 to TRBJ1-1; D is perhaps TRBD1 (5 bases). Trimming removed 6 bases at V and 4 bases at J, with 12 bases between. The CDR3 runs 13 residues. CDR3 residues: CASSQQELTEAFF. CDR3 coding DNA: TGTGCCAGCAGCCAACAGGAACTCACTGAAGCTTTCTTT.

The rearrangement links TRBV9 to TRBJ2-1; weak D call: TRBD2 (7 bases). The CDR3 is 14 amino acids. The V end was cut by 7 bases, the J end by 0 bases, with 11 bases between. Germline V gene sequence: CDR1 SGDLS, CDR2 YYNGEE. The CDR3 DNA sequence: TGTGCCAGCGGGGGGGCGAGCTCCTACAATGAGCAGTTCTTC. Protein product: CASGGASSYNEQFF.

In its sample, this clone ranks as medium-sized (0.01 to 0.1%). The rearrangement joins TRBV24-1 to TRBJ2-1, with 8 positions matching TRBD2. This CDR3 is 13 amino acids long. Trimming removed 7 bases from V and 7 bases from J; junction bases left unmatched: 5. Germline CDR1 reads KGHDR; CDR2 reads SFDVKD. The chain's CDR3 is CATSRGGSNEQFF. The CDR3 nucleotides read TGTGCCACCAGCCGGGGGGGCAGTAATGAGCAGTTCTTC.

The chain combines TRBV11-2 with TRBJ2-7; 7 nucleotides align to TRBD1. Germline CDR1 reads SGHAT; CDR2 reads FQNNGV. V was clipped by 1 base and J by 3 bases; unmatched bases: 6. The CDR3 runs to 15 residues. The CDR3 protein is CASSLVLQGNYEQYF. CDR3 DNA sequence: TGTGCCAGCAGCTTAGTACTACAGGGGAACTACGAGCAGTACTTC.

The chain recombines TRBV19 with TRBJ2-3; 9 nucleotides line up with TRBD2. From germline, CDR1 is LNHDA and CDR2 SQIVND (reference sequence). The CDR3 is made up of 16 amino acids. V gave up 4 bases and J gave up 4 bases; unmatched junction bases: 9. The CDR3 DNA reads TGTGCCAGTAGTAAAATGGCGGGGGGGTCAGCAGATACGCAGTATTTT. Translating it yields CASSKMAGGSADTQYF.

The chain uses TRBV19 and TRBJ1-1; tentatively, D is TRBD1 (5 bases). CDR1 and CDR2 from the germline V gene are LNHDA and SQIVND (reference sequence). The CDR3 runs to 15 residues. V was shortened by 7 bases and J by 1 base, with 16 bases between the two germline ends. The CDR3 reads CASIPGGVQNTEAFF. The DNA of the CDR3 is TGTGCCAGTATTCCCGGGGGAGTTCAGAACACTGAAGCTTTCTTT.

This clone appeared once. The chain joins TRBV7-8 to TRBJ2-1; 8 nucleotides line up with TRBD2. CDR1 is SGHVS, CDR2 FQNEAQ, per germline. This CDR3 contains 15 residues. V was clipped by 2 bases and J by 6 bases; unmatched bases: 6. The CDR3 DNA sequence: TGTGCCAGCAGCTTACGAAGCGGGGGAGGCAATGAGCAGTTCTTC. This sequence encodes CASSLRSGGGNEQFF. Complete variable domain (other parts from reference TRBV7-8 and TRBJ2-1): GAGVSQSPRYKVAKRGQDVALRCDPISGHVSLFWYQQALGQGPEFLTYFQNEAQLDKSGLPSDRFFAERPEGSVSTLKIQRTQQEDSAVYLCASSLRSGGGNEQFFGPGTRLTVL.

The rearrangement uses TRBV19 and TRBJ1-6, with 7 bases matching TRBD1. In germline, CDR1 is LNHDA, CDR2 SQIVND (reference sequence). J lost 9 bases, V lost 6 bases, and 8 bases had no gene match. The CDR3 consists of 14 residues. The CDR3 sequence is CASRGTALSSPLHF. CDR3 DNA: TGTGCCAGTAGGGGGACAGCGCTCAGTTCACCCCTCCACTTT.

The V call is TRBV18, the J call TRBJ2-1; TRBD2 might be the D (5 bases). V dropped 2 bases and J dropped 6 bases, with 14 bases sitting between them. The CDR3 totals 15 residues. Germline V gene sequence: CDR1 KGHSH, CDR2 LQKENI. The CDR3 loop is CASSPSTGSGNEQFF. The CDR3 nucleotides read TGTGCCAGCTCACCATCGACGGGGTCCGGCAATGAGCAGTTCTTC.